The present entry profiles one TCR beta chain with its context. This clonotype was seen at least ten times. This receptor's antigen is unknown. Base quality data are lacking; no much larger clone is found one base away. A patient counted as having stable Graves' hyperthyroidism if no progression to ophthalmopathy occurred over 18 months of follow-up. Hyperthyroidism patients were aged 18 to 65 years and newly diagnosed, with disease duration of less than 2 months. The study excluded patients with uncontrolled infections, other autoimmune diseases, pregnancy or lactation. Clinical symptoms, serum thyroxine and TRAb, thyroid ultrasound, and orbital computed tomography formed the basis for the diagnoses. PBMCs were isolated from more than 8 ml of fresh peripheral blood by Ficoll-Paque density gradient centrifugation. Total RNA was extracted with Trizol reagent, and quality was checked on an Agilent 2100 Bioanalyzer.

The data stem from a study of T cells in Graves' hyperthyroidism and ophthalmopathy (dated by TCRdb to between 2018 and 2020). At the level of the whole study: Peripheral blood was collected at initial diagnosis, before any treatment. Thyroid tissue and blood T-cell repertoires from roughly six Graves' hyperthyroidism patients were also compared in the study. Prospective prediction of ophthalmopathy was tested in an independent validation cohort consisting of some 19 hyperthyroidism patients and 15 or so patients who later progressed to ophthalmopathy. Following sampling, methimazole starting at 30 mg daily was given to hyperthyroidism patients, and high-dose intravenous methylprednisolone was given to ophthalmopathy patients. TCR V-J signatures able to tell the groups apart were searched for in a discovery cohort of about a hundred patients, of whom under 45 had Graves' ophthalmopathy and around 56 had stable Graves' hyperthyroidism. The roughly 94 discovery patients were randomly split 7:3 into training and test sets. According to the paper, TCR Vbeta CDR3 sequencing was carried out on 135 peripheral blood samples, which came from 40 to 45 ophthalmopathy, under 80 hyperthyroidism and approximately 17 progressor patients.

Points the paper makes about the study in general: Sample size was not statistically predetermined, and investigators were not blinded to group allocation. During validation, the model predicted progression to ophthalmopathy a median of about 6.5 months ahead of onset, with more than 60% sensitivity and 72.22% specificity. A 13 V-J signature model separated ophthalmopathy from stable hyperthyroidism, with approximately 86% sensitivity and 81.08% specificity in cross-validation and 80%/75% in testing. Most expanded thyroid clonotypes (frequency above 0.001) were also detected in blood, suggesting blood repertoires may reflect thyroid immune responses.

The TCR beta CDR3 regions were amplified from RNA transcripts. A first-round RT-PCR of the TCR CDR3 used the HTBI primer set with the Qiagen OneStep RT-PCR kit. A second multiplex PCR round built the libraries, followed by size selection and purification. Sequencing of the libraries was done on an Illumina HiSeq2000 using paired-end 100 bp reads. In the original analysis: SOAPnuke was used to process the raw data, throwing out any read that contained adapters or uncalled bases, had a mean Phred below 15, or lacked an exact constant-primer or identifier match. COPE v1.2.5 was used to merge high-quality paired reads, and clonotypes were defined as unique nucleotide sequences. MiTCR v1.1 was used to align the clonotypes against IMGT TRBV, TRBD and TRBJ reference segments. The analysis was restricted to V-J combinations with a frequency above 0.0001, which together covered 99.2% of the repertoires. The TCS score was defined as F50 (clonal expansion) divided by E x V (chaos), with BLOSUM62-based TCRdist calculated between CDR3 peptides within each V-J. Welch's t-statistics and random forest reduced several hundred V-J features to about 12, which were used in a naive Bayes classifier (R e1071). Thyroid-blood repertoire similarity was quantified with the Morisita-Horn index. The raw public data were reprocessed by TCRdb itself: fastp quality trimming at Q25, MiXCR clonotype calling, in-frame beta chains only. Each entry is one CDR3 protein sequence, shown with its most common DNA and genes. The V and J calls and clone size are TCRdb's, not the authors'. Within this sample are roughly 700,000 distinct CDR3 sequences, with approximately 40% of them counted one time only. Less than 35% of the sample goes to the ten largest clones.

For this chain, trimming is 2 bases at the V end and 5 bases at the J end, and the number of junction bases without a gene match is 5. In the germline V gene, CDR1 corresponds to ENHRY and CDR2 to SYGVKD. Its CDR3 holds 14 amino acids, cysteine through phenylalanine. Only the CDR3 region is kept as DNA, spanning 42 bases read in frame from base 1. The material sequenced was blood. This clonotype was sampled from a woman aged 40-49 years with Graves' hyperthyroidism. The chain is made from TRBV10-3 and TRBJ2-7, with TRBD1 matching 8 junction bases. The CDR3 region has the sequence CAISEKVDRDEQYF. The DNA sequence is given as TGTGCCATCAGTGAGAAAGTGGACAGGGACGAGCAGTACTTC.